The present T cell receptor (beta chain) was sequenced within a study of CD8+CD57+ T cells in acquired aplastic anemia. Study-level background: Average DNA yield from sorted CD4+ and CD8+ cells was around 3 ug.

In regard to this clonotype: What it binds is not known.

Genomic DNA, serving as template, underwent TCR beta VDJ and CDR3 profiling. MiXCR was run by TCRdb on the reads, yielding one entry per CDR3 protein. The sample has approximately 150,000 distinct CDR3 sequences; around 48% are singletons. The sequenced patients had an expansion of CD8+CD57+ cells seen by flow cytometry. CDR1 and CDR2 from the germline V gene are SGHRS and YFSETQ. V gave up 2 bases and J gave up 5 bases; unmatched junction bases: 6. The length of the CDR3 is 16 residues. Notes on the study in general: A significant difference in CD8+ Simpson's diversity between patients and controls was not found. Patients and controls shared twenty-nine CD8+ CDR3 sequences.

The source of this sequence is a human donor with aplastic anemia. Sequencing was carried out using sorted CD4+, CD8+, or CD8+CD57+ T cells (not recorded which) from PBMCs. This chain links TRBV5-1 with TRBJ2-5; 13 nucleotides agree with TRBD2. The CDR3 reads CASSFTSGRVSETQYF. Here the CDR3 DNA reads TGCGCCAGCAGCTTTACTAGCGGGAGGGTATCGGAGACCCAGTACTTC.